This TCR beta chain was identified in a study of blood T cell repertoires in COVID-19. Study background: Some COVID-19 samples were acute and others convalescent; all came from the United States, Italy and Spain. The cDNA or gDNA used as material had been derived from T cells, B-cell-depleted T cells, or PBMCs.

V gave up 1 base and J gave up 5 bases, with 12 bases separating them. CDR1 is SGHVS, CDR2 FNYEAQ, per germline. This CDR3 comprises 14 residues. Study processing details: It was from reference gene primer amplification that nucleated cell counts were estimated. Generated by immunoSEQ multiplex PCR, the TCRdb table keeps only in-frame clones and is missing some. That table furnishes V, J and clone size, whereas the DNA furnished D and trimming. This table holds roughly 62,000 clones, approximately 86% found once. V gene TRBV7-6 combines with J gene TRBJ2-7; D perhaps matches TRBD1 (6 bases). The clonotype comes from a man in his 70s with acute or convalescent COVID-19. Sequences were obtained from peripheral blood. The CDR3 protein is CASSLGSTGNEQYF. The CDR3 nucleotides are TGTGCCAGCAGCTTAGGGTCGACAGGTAACGAGCAGTACTTC.